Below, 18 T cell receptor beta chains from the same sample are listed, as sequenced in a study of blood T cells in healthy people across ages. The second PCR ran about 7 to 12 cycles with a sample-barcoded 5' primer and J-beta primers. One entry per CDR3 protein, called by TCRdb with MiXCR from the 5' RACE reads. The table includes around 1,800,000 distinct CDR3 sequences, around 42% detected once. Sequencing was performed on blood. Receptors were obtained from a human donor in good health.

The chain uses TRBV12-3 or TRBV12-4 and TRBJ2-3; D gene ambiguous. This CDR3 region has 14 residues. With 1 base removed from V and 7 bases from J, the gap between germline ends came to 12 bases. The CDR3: CASSLGLGINTQYF. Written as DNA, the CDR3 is TGTGCCAGCAGTTTAGGGCTAGGGATAAATACGCAGTATTTT.

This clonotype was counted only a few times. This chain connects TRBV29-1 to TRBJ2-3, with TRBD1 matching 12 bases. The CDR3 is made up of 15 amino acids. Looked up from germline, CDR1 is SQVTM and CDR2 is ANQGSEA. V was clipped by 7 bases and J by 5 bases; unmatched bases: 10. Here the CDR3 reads CSGYKGTGGIDTQYF. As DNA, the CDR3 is TGCAGCGGGTACAAGGGGACAGGGGGCATAGATACGCAGTATTTT.

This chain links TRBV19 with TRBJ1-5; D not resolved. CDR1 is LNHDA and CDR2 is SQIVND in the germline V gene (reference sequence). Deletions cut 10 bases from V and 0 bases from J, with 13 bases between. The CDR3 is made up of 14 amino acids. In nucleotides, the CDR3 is TGTGCCACCCAAACGGAGGCTAGCAATCAGCCCCAGCATTTT. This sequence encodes CATQTEASNQPQHF.

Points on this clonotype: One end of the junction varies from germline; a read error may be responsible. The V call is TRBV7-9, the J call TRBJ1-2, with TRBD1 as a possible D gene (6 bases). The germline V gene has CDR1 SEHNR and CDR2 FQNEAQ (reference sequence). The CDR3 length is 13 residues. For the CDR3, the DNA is TGTGCCAGCAGCCTAGGGGGGGAATATGGCTGCACCTTC. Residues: CASSLGGEYGCTF.

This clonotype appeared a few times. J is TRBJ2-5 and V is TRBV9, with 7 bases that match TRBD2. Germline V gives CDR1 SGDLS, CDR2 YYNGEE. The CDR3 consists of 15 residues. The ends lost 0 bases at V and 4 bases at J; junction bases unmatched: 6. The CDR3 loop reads CASSVGGGYIETQYF. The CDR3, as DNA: TGTGCCAGCAGCGTAGGCGGGGGATACATAGAGACCCAGTACTTC. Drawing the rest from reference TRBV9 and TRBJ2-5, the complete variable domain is DSGVTQTPKHLITATGQRVTLRCSPRSGDLSVYWYQQSLDQGLQFLIQYYNGEERAKGNILERFSAQQFPDLHSELNLSSLELGDSALYFCASSVGGGYIETQYFGPGTRLLVL.

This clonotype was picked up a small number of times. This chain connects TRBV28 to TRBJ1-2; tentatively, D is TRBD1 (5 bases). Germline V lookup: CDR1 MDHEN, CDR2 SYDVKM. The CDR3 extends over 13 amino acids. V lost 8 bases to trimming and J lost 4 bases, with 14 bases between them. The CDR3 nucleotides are TGTGCCAGCTTAAACCTTGGGGCCTATGGCTACACCTTC. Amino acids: CASLNLGAYGYTF.

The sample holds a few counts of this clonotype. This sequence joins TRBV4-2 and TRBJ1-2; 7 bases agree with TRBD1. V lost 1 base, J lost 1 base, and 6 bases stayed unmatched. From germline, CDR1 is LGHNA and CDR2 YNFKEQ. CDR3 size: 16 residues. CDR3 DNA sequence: TGTGCCAGCAGCCAAGTGGGACAGTGGGATAACTATGGCTACACCTTC. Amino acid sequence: CASSQVGQWDNYGYTF.

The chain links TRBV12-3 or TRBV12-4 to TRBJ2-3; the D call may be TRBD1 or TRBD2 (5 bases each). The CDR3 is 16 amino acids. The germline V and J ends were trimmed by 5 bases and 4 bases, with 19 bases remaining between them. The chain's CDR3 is CASSGGWGMESDTQYF. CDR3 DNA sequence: TGTGCCAGCAGTGGGGGTTGGGGGATGGAATCAGATACGCAGTATTTT.

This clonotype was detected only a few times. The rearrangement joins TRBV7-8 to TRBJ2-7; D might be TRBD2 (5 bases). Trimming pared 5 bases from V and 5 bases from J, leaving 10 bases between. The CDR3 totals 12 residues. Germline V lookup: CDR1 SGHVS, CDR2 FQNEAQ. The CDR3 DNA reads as TGTGCCAGCAGCCAGCAGACTAACGAGCAGTACTTC. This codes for CASSQQTNEQYF.

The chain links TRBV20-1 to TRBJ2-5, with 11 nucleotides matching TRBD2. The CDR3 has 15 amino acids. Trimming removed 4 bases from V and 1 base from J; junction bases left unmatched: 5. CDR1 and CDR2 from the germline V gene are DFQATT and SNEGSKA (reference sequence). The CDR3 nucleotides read TGCAGTGCTATTAGACTAGCGGGGCTCCAAGAGACCCAGTACTTC. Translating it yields CSAIRLAGLQETQYF.

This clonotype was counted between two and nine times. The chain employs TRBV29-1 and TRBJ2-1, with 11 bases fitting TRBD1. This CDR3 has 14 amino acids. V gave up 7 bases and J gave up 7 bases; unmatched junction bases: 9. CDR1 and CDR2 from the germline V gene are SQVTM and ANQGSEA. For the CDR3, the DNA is TGCAGCGCCATGGACAGGGGGCGAAGTAATGAGCAGTTCTTC. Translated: CSAMDRGRSNEQFF.

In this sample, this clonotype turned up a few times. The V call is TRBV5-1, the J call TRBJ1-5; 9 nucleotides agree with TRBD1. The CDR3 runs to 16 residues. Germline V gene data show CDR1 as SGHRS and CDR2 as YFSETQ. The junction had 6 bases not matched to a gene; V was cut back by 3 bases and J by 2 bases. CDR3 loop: CASSWGGQGGNQPQHF. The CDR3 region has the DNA TGCGCCAGCAGCTGGGGGGGACAGGGTGGCAATCAGCCCCAGCATTTT.

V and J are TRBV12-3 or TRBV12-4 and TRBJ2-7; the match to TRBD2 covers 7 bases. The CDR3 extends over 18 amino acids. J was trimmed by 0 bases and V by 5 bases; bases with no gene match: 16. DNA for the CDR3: TGTGCCAGCAGTACTTACGGCCCTCGGGAGGCGCGCTCCTACGAGCAGTACTTC. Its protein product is CASSTYGPREARSYEQYF.

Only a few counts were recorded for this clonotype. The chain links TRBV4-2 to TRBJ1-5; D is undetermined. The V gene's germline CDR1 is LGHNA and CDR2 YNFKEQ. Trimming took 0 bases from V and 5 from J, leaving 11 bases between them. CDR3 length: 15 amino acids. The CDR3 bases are TGTGCCAGCAGCCAAGATCAAGGCGGCCATCAGCCCCAGCATTTT. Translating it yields CASSQDQGGHQPQHF.

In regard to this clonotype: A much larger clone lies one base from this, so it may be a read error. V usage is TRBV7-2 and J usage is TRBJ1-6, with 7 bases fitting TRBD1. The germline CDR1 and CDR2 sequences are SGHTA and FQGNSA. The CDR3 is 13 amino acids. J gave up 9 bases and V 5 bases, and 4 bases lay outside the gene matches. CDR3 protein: CASSPNRGSPLHF. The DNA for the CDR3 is TGTGCCAGCAGCCCAAACAGGGGTTCACCCCTCCACTTT.

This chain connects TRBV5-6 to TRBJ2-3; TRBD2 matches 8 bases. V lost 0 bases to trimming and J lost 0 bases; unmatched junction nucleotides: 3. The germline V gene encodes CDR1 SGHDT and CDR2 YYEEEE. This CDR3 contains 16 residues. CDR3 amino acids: CASSLVAGGSTDTQYF. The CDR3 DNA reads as TGTGCCAGCAGCTTGGTGGCGGGGGGTAGCACAGATACGCAGTATTTT.

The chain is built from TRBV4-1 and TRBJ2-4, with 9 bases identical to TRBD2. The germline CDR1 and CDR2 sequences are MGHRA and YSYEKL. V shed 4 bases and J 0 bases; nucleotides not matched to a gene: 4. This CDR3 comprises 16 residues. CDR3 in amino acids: CASSPLAGLAKNIQYF. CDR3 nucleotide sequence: TGCGCCAGCAGCCCCCTAGCGGGGCTAGCCAAAAACATTCAGTACTTC.

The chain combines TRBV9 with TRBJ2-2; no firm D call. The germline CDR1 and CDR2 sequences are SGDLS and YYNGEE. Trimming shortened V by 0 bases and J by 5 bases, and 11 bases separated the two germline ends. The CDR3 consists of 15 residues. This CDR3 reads CASSVAPGGTGELFF. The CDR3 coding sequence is TGTGCCAGCAGCGTAGCACCCGGTGGAACCGGGGAGCTGTTTTTT.